One sample yielded the 11 T cell receptor beta chains listed below, sequenced in a study of control samples from healthy donors and cancer patients (dated by TCRdb to about 2020). Library construction relied on the immunoSEQ multiplex PCR assay. TCRdb limited this immuneACCESS table to in-frame rearrangements with V and J called. A share of clones is missing; checked studies link under half to unresolved V genes, and the rest is unexplained. The sample profile shows 130,000 to 150,000 clones; roughly 94% of them were found once. The top ten clonotypes cover approximately 15% of the sample. Sequenced sample: PBMCs. The receptors here all came from a man aged 55 to 70 with colorectal cancer.

Here the CDR3 DNA reads TGTGCCAGCAGTTACGGACGGAATACTGGCGAGACCCAGTACTTC. Its protein is CASSYGRNTGETQYF. The chain has TRBV6-5 and TRBJ2-5; the D is unclear. CDR1 is MNHEY, CDR2 SVGAGI, per germline. There are 15 residues in the CDR3. V lost 2 bases to trimming and J lost 5 bases, with 15 bases between them.

This rearrangement joins TRBV12-3 or TRBV12-4 to TRBJ1-5; D possibly corresponds to TRBD1 (5 bases). V gave up 6 bases and J gave up 7 bases, with 13 bases separating them. CDR3 length: 13 residues. The CDR3 nucleotides are TGTGCCAGCAGCTCCCAGGGTGAACAGCCCCAGCATTTT. Amino acid sequence: CASSSQGEQPQHF.

This clone is a singleton in its sample. The chain is built from TRBV24-1 and TRBJ2-1; 12 bases are a match to TRBD2. Germline V gene data show CDR1 as KGHDR and CDR2 as SFDVKD. The CDR3 is 17 residues long. The J segment lost 4 bases and the V segment lost 3 bases, leaving 6 bases of the junction unmatched. In DNA, the CDR3 is TGTGCCACCAGTGATGGGGGACTAGCGGGCAAATACAATGAGCAGTTCTTC. Translated: CATSDGGLAGKYNEQFF.

This clone was seen a few times. The chain couples TRBV5-5 to TRBJ1-1, with D tentatively TRBD1 (6 bases). The CDR3 has 15 amino acids. The V and J ends lost 4 bases and 1 base respectively, with 14 bases between them. Per germline, CDR1 SGHKS and CDR2 YYEKEE (reference sequence). The CDR3 is CASSATTGTNTEAFF. CDR3 nucleotide sequence: TGTGCCAGCAGCGCTACAACAGGGACGAACACTGAAGCTTTCTTT.

This clone appeared once. The chain is built from TRBV2 and TRBJ2-5; the match to TRBD2 covers 10 bases. CDR1 SNHLY and CDR2 FYNNEI come from the germline V gene. V was pared by 10 bases and J by 5 bases, with 4 bases of the junction left unmatched. This CDR3 has 12 residues. The CDR3 loop reads CATSGLAETQYF. In DNA form, the CDR3 reads TGTGCCACCTCGGGACTAGCGGAGACCCAGTACTTC.

V usage is TRBV21-1 and J usage is TRBJ1-1; the table assigns TRBD1, which was not confirmed against the DNA. TRBV21-1 is tagged as a pseudogene. This CDR3 region has 16 residues. The CDR3 loop is CASSKGQGLNNTEAFF. The DNA of the CDR3 is TGTGCCAGCAGCAAAGGACAGGGGTTAAATAACACTGAAGCTTTCTTT.

The chain links TRBV9 to TRBJ1-4; D is possibly TRBD1 (5 bases). V lost 3 bases, J lost 11 bases, and 17 bases lay in between. This CDR3 has 14 residues. CDR1 is SGDLS and CDR2 is YYNGEE in the germline V gene. This chain's CDR3 is CASSGRWGGEKLFF. CDR3 DNA sequence: TGTGCCAGCAGCGGCCGGTGGGGAGGGGAGAAACTGTTTTTT.

About this clone: Other DNA sequences of this sample code for an identical CDR3. The chain carries TRBV7-2 and TRBJ2-5; D unclear. The CDR3 contains 14 residues. The germline CDR1 and CDR2 sequences are SGHTA and FQGNSA. V shed 5 bases and J shed 2 bases, with 12 bases lying between them. The CDR3 coding sequence is TGTGCCAGCAGCCTTACCGGTGGACAAGAGACCCAGTACTTC. This codes for CASSLTGGQETQYF. Using reference TRBV7-2 and TRBJ2-5 for the parts outside the CDR3, the full variable domain is GAGVSQSPSNKVTEKGKDVELRCDPISGHTALYWYRQSLGQGLEFLIYFQGNSAPDKSGLPSDRFSAERTGGSVSTLTIQRTQQEDSAVYLCASSLTGGQETQYFGPGTRLLVL.

This chain links TRBV12-3 or TRBV12-4 with TRBJ2-1, with D uncertain. The CDR3 covers 11 residues. V lost 3 bases to trimming and J lost 10 bases, with 7 bases between them. The CDR3 DNA reads as TGTGCCAGCAGTTTTATGCGGGAGCAGTTCTTC. It specifies CASSFMREQFF.

CDR3 sequence reads: CASSPPLQGSNTGELFF. The CDR3 coding sequence is TGTGCCAGCTCACCACCGTTACAGGGATCGAACACCGGGGAGCTGTTTTTT. The chain links TRBV18 to TRBJ2-2, with D possibly being TRBD1 (6 bases). CDR3 length equals 17 residues. The V and J ends lost 0 bases and 0 bases respectively, with 11 bases between them. CDR1 and CDR2 (germline): KGHSH, LQKENI.

The CDR3 bases are TGTGCCATCAGGCTAGCGGACGAGCAGTACTTC. Amino acid sequence: CAIRLADEQYF. V and J are TRBV10-3 and TRBJ2-7; 7 nucleotides align to TRBD2. Germline-derived CDR1 and CDR2 are ENHRY and SYGVKD. CDR3 length: 11 residues. With 6 bases clipped from V and 5 bases from J, the junction kept 1 base outside the gene matches.